The 23 T cell receptor beta chains below were found in one sample sequenced in a study of blood T cell repertoires in COVID-19. The method was immunoSEQ multiplex PCR; TCRdb's version includes in-frame clones alone and lacks a portion of them. The data show 130,000 or so clones, with around 79% seen just once and approximately 5.2% held by the top ten. The sequenced sample consisted of peripheral blood. These receptors all come from a woman in her 70s with COVID-19, enrolled during active disease.

This clone was found once. This chain uses TRBV30 with TRBJ1-6, with TRBD1 matching 8 bases. V was clipped by 1 base and J by 0 bases; unmatched bases: 5. This CDR3 spans 17 amino acids. Germline assignment: CDR1 GTSNPN and CDR2 SVGIG (reference sequence). The CDR3 sequence: CAWSGTGRSSYNSPLHF. The DNA for the CDR3 is TGTGCCTGGAGTGGGACAGGGAGAAGCTCCTATAATTCACCCCTCCACTTT.

This rearrangement joins TRBV5-1 to TRBJ2-5; maybe TRBD2 (6 bases). V dropped 4 bases and J dropped 5 bases, with 18 bases sitting between them. Looked up from germline, CDR1 is SGHRS and CDR2 is YFSETQ. CDR3 length: 15 residues. CDR3 DNA sequence: TGCGCCAGCAGCCCGACACTAGCAGATGAGGAGACCCAGTACTTC. Protein product: CASSPTLADEETQYF. The variable domain in full, completed from reference TRBV5-1 and TRBJ2-5, reads KAGVTQTPRYLIKTRGQQVTLSCSPISGHRSVSWYQQTPGQGLQFLFEYFSETQRNKGNFPGRFSGRQFSNSRSEMNVSTLELGDSALYLCASSPTLADEETQYFGPGTRLLVL.

The chain is built from TRBV6-5 and TRBJ2-7, with D possibly TRBD1 on 5 matching bases. Germline CDR1 and CDR2: MNHEY and SVGAGI. The V end lost 9 bases, the J end lost 1 base, and 16 bases lay between the germline ends. The CDR3 runs to 14 residues. The CDR3 loop is CARESGLGSYEQYF. The DNA for the CDR3 is TGTGCCAGGGAGTCAGGGCTTGGGTCCTACGAGCAGTACTTC.

As for this clone: This sample also contains other DNA sequences that code for the same CDR3. The V and J genes are TRBV19 and TRBJ1-2; 9 positions match TRBD1. The CDR3 has 12 residues. Losses at the gene ends were 4 bases for V and 6 bases for J; bases not matched to a gene: 0. CDR1 is LNHDA, CDR2 SQIVND, per germline (reference sequence). The CDR3 loop reads CASSRDRDGYTF. The CDR3 region has the DNA TGTGCCAGTAGTAGGGACAGGGATGGCTACACCTTC.

The chain links TRBV9 to TRBJ1-1; 9 nucleotides agree with TRBD1. CDR3 length: 17 residues. V dropped 0 bases and J dropped 7; count of bases not matched to a gene: 13. Germline values: CDR1 SGDLS, CDR2 YYNGEE. The chain's CDR3 is CASSVEGTGKGIGEAFF. The CDR3 DNA reads as TGTGCCAGCAGCGTAGAAGGGACAGGGAAAGGAATCGGTGAAGCTTTCTTT.

V usage is TRBV5-1 and J usage is TRBJ2-3, with 10 bases aligning to TRBD1. CDR3 length equals 16 residues. Per germline, CDR1 SGHRS and CDR2 YFSETQ. The V gene end was trimmed by 2 bases and the J gene end by 4 bases; junction bases not matched to a gene: 7. CDR3 sequence: CASSFGQGGVSDTQYF. The CDR3 DNA reads as TGCGCCAGCAGCTTCGGACAGGGGGGAGTATCAGATACGCAGTATTTT.

The gene calls are TRBV19 and TRBJ2-6, with no clear D. The CDR3 runs 14 residues. Germline CDR1 is LNHDA and CDR2 is SQIVND (reference sequence). V was clipped by 3 bases and J by 0 bases, with 3 bases between them. The CDR3 nucleotides are TGTGCCAGTAGTATTATCTCTGGGGCCAACGTCCTGACTTTC. It specifies CASSIISGANVLTF.

The V gene is TRBV6-4, the J gene TRBJ2-5, with D possibly being TRBD2 (6 bases). The CDR3 is made up of 13 amino acids. The germline gives CDR1 MRHNA, CDR2 SNTAGT. The germline V and J ends were trimmed by 6 bases and 5 bases, with 13 bases remaining between them. DNA of the CDR3: TGTGCCAGCAGCTCTAGGGCGGGGGAGACCCAGTACTTC. Protein: CASSSRAGETQYF.

V usage is TRBV9 and J usage is TRBJ2-3, with D unclear. This CDR3 contains 13 residues. Germline lookup yields CDR1 SGDLS and CDR2 YYNGEE. V lost 3 bases to trimming and J lost 1 base, with 6 bases between them. The CDR3 here is CASSATRTDTQYF. For the CDR3, the DNA is TGTGCCAGCAGCGCTACCCGCACAGATACGCAGTATTTT. Together with reference TRBV9 and TRBJ2-3, the CDR3 gives the full variable domain: DSGVTQTPKHLITATGQRVTLRCSPRSGDLSVYWYQQSLDQGLQFLIQYYNGEERAKGNILERFSAQQFPDLHSELNLSSLELGDSALYFCASSATRTDTQYFGPGTRLTVL.

The CDR3 loop is CASSRGGGATEQYF. The CDR3, as DNA: TGTGCCAGCTCACGTGGCGGGGGGGCAACCGAGCAGTACTTC. The V call is TRBV18, the J call TRBJ2-7, with TRBD2 matching over 9 bases. Per the germline V gene, CDR1 is KGHSH and CDR2 is LQKENI. This CDR3 is built from 14 residues. Trimming cost V 4 bases and J 6 bases; bases outside gene matches: 7.

This clone was seen a few times. The V gene is TRBV2, the J gene TRBJ1-2; D perhaps matches TRBD1 (5 bases). Deletions cut 5 bases from V and 8 bases from J, with 18 bases between. There are 14 residues in the CDR3. Germline loops: CDR1 SNHLY, CDR2 FYNNEI. The CDR3 sequence: CASSSPSSRGGYTF. For the CDR3, the DNA is TGTGCCAGCAGTTCCCCTTCGTCAAGGGGAGGCTACACCTTC.

The gene calls are TRBV5-1 and TRBJ1-3; D gene uncertain. V was cut by 4 bases and J by 4 bases, with 15 bases left in between. Germline V CDR1 and CDR2: SGHRS, YFSETQ. The CDR3 sequence is 15 residues long. CDR3 coding DNA: TGCGCCAGCAGCCCAAGCCCCGGTGCGGGAAACACCATATATTTT. Translating it yields CASSPSPGAGNTIYF.

This rearrangement joins TRBV3-1 (or the pseudogene TRBV3-2) to TRBJ1-2; perhaps TRBD1 as D (5 bases). There are 13 residues in the CDR3. V was clipped by 1 base and J by 4 bases, with 7 bases between them. Per germline, CDR1 LGHDT and CDR2 YNNKEL (reference sequence). The CDR3 protein is CASSQAQGYGYTF. DNA of the CDR3: TGTGCCAGCAGCCAAGCCCAGGGCTATGGCTACACCTTC.

The rearrangement uses TRBV5-1 and TRBJ2-7; 8 bases line up with TRBD1. Germline trimming cut 0 bases from V and 3 bases from J; bases unmatched to any gene: 5. CDR1 and CDR2 (germline): SGHRS, YFSETQ. CDR3 length equals 15 residues. The CDR3 DNA sequence: TGCGCCAGCAGCTTGGCCTCAGACAGGGGCTACGAGCAGTACTTC. Protein sequence: CASSLASDRGYEQYF.

This clone was seen once. This rearrangement joins TRBV5-1 to TRBJ1-5, with a weak D call TRBD1 (5 bases). V lost 5 bases, J lost 5 bases, and 14 bases lay in between. The CDR3 spans 14 residues. Looked up from germline, CDR1 is SGHRS and CDR2 is YFSETQ. CDR3 region: CASRGEGWDQPQHF. The CDR3 coding sequence is TGCGCCAGCAGAGGGGAGGGGTGGGATCAGCCCCAGCATTTT. Using reference TRBV5-1 and TRBJ1-5 for the parts outside the CDR3, the full variable domain is KAGVTQTPRYLIKTRGQQVTLSCSPISGHRSVSWYQQTPGQGLQFLFEYFSETQRNKGNFPGRFSGRQFSNSRSEMNVSTLELGDSALYLCASRGEGWDQPQHFGDGTRLSIL.

This clone was seen a few times. The rearrangement links TRBV5-4 to TRBJ2-1, with D possibly being TRBD2 (6 bases). This CDR3 has 16 amino acids. The germline V and J ends were trimmed by 6 bases and 4 bases, with 20 bases remaining between them. Germline V gene lookup returns CDR1 SGHNT and CDR2 YYREEE (reference sequence). CDR3 protein: CASNTGRGQRYNEQFF. CDR3 bases: TGTGCCAGCAACACGGGGCGGGGCCAACGGTACAATGAGCAGTTCTTC. Supplemented by reference TRBV5-4 and TRBJ2-1, the full variable domain reads ETGVTQSPTHLIKTRGQQVTLRCSSQSGHNTVSWYQQALGQGPQFIFQYYREEENGRGNFPPRFSGLQFPNYSSELNVNALELDDSALYLCASNTGRGQRYNEQFFGPGTRLTVL.

The chain carries TRBV4-3 and TRBJ1-2; no definite D call. The ends were cut back, 0 bases at V and 2 bases at J, with 7 bases in the middle. Germline CDR1 LGHNA, CDR2 YSLEER. The CDR3 runs 14 residues. CDR3 nucleotide sequence: TGCGCCAGCAGCCAAGAACGAGGAAACTATGGCTACACCTTC. This encodes CASSQERGNYGYTF.

This chain uses TRBV20-1 with TRBJ2-1; possibly TRBD2 for D (5 bases). The CDR3 runs 11 residues. Germline assignment: CDR1 DFQATT and CDR2 SNEGSKA (reference sequence). V lost 7 bases, J lost 1 base, and 5 bases lay in between. The CDR3 DNA reads TGCAGTGGACTATCCTACAATGAGCAGTTCTTC. Translated, it gives CSGLSYNEQFF.

As DNA, the CDR3 is TGCAGCGTCGAGACAGGGGGGGGAGATACGCAGTATTTT. Translation: CSVETGGGDTQYF. The rearrangement joins TRBV29-1 to TRBJ2-3; the match to TRBD1 covers 9 bases. The germline V gene encodes CDR1 SQVTM and CDR2 ANQGSEA. J lost 5 bases, V lost 6 bases, and 6 bases had no gene match. The CDR3 consists of 13 residues.

The rearrangement links TRBV6-6 to TRBJ2-1, with D maybe TRBD2 (6 bases). V gave up 6 bases and J gave up 7 bases, with 19 bases separating them. The CDR3 has 15 residues. The germline CDR1 and CDR2 sequences are MNHNY and SVGAGI (reference sequence). The CDR3 loop is CASRPTGDLGNEQFF. In nucleotides, the CDR3 is TGTGCCAGCAGGCCAACGGGGGACCTAGGGAATGAGCAGTTCTTC.

The rearrangement uses TRBV5-1 and TRBJ1-2; D is possibly TRBD1 (5 bases). Germline V gives CDR1 SGHRS, CDR2 YFSETQ. Trimming took off 0 bases at V and 8 bases at J, with 14 bases between the two ends. This CDR3 has 14 amino acids. The CDR3 bases are TGCGCCAGCAGCTTGGGCCAGGGCACGAGCGGCTACACCTTC. Protein sequence: CASSLGQGTSGYTF.

The chain has TRBV4-1 and TRBJ2-1, with D possibly matching TRBD2 (6 bases). This CDR3 is built from 18 residues. The V gene lost 4 bases and the J gene lost 2 bases, with 21 bases spanning the gap. Germline V gene lookup returns CDR1 MGHRA and CDR2 YSYEKL. CDR3: CASSLTIGPGLAYNEQFF. Written as DNA, the CDR3 is TGCGCCAGCAGCCTAACCATTGGACCGGGACTGGCCTACAATGAGCAGTTCTTC.

The rearrangement joins TRBV28 to TRBJ2-3, with D possibly matching TRBD1 (5 bases). Deletions cut 10 bases from V and 3 bases from J, with 14 bases between. The CDR3 covers 13 residues. Germline V CDR1 and CDR2: MDHEN, SYDVKM. This chain's CDR3 is CATHRQPTDTQYF. For the CDR3, the DNA is TGTGCCACCCACAGGCAGCCGACAGATACGCAGTATTTT.